This T cell receptor (beta chain) was sequenced during a study of Ad26.COV2.S vaccination and SARS-CoV-2 variants. General study points: The TCR-based breadth and depth measures might underestimate overall T cell responses.

The treatment denotes: roughly 19 received Ad26.COV2.S at low or high dose, single or two shots; about five received placebo; per-sample allocation not given. Sampling was performed 63 days after the first vaccine or placebo injection. Immunization relied on an Ad26 vector, which expressed Wuhan-strain SARS-CoV-2 spike. Details on this clone: What it binds is not known.

Trimming took 5 bases from V and 3 from J; bases not matched to a gene: 3. Germline loops: CDR1 MDHEN, CDR2 SYDVKM. The CDR3 is 15 residues long. Sequencing used immunoSEQ multiplex PCR; TCRdb keeps in-frame clones, though not all of them. The repertoire holds some 450,000 clones, with 90% as singletons. The genes are TRBV28 and TRBJ2-1, with TRBD2 matching over 11 bases. Specimen: peripheral blood, collected in a trial of Ad26.COV2.S vaccine versus placebo. The sequence was collected from a person between 18 and 65 years old who received the Ad26.COV2.S COVID-19 vaccine or a placebo. The CDR3 reads CASSVLAGDYNEQFF. Here the CDR3 DNA reads TGTGCCAGCAGTGTACTAGCGGGAGACTACAATGAGCAGTTCTTC.